The rows below give T cell receptor beta chains drawn from one sample of a study of vaccination and CD4 T cells after COVID-19. What these receptors recognize is not known. TCRdb re-derived calls from the PCR reads in MiXCR, one entry per CDR3 protein. The sample lists about 19,000 distinct CDR3 sequences; approximately 33% were seen once. Sequencing was done on a sample of cultured CD4+ T cells from blood. These receptors came from a human donor with COVID-19. CDR3s include the opening cysteine and the closing phenylalanine or tryptophan. The D gene is left open where the match is weak. The listing skips clone size in some rows; elsewhere it reads once, few, many or a size class.

few	TRBJ2-5	TRBV2	-	TGTGCCAGCAGTGACTCACGACGGCGGACCCAGTACTTC	CASSDSRRRTQYF
-	TRBJ2-7	TRBV7-2	-	TGTGCCAGCAGCTTAAACGGGTACGAGCAGTACTTC	CASSLNGYEQYF
few	TRBJ2-4	TRBV7-8	TRBD1	TGTGCCAGCAGCAACCCGGGACAGGGCGTATACTTC	CASSNPGQGVYF
-	TRBJ1-1	TRBV4-2	-	TGTGCCAGCAGCCCCCGGGACCAGAACACTGAAGCTTTCTTT	CASSPRDQNTEAFF
-	TRBJ1-6	TRBV6-1	-	TGTGCCAGCAGTGAAATGGCCTGGGATTCACCCCTCCACTTT	CASSEMAWDSPLHF
-	TRBJ1-5	TRBV20-1	TRBD1	TGCAGTGCCGCTTCCGGGACAGGGGTGAGAGAAAATCAGCCCCAGCATTTT	CSAASGTGVRENQPQHF
-	TRBJ2-7	TRBV7-9	TRBD1	TGTGCCAGCAGCCCCAGGACAGGGGGTAGCTCCTACGAGCAGTACTTC	CASSPRTGGSSYEQYF
-	TRBJ2-7	TRBV5-4	TRBD2	TGTGCCAGCAGCTCGGAGCGGGGGGGCCTCGACGAGCAGTACTTC	CASSSERGGLDEQYF
-	TRBJ2-1	TRBV11-3	TRBD2	TGTGCCAGCAGCCGGGGGGATTCCTACAATGAGCAGTTCTTC	CASSRGDSYNEQFF
few	TRBJ1-5	TRBV25-1	TRBD1	TGTGCCAGCAAAACGACAGGGACTAGCAATCAGCCCCAGCATTTT	CASKTTGTSNQPQHF
-	TRBJ2-1	TRBV5-1	-	TGCGCCAGCAGCTTGGAAGCTTTGCAGGGAGTGGGGTCAAATGAGCAGTTCTTC	CASSLEALQGVGSNEQFF